The 20 T cell receptor beta chains listed next were all sequenced from one sample in a study of cytomegalovirus exposure and HLA in healthy donors. Researchers ran the PCR with 60 Vbeta and 13 Jbeta primers. TCRdb keeps only in-frame clones here, not all; method: immunoSEQ multiplex PCR. There are approximately 80,000 clones in the sample; roughly 75% occur only once, and 3.5% to 5% lies in the top ten. Source material: PBMCs. The receptors come from a man aged 55 to 69 in good health and CMV-seronegative.

CDR3 DNA sequence: TGTGCCAGTAGTATTCGGTCAGGGGGGAACACCATATATTTT. Amino acid sequence: CASSIRSGGNTIYF. The chain uses TRBV19 and TRBJ1-3; 7 bases are shared with TRBD1. CDR3 length equals 14 residues. Germline V lookup: CDR1 LNHDA, CDR2 SQIVND (reference sequence). Trimming took 3 bases from V and 7 from J; bases not matched to a gene: 6.

This chain uses TRBV4-2 with TRBJ2-5; D is possibly TRBD2 (7 bases). CDR1 is LGHNA and CDR2 is YNFKEQ in the germline V gene. V lost 0 bases and J lost 5, with 19 bases in between. The CDR3 is 17 amino acids. CDR3 sequence: CASSQDAGRGAGETQYF. The CDR3 DNA is TGTGCCAGCAGCCAAGATGCAGGACGGGGGGCGGGTGAGACCCAGTACTTC.

Note on this clone: Other DNA sequences in this sample translate to the same CDR3. The chain carries TRBV7-3 and TRBJ2-1; 7 positions match TRBD1. The CDR3 covers 14 residues. Trimming at V came to 6 bases and at J to 7 bases, leaving 9 bases not matched to a gene. Germline V gene lookup returns CDR1 SGHTA and CDR2 FQGTGA. CDR3 residues: CASSLDRARNEQFF. CDR3 nucleotides: TGTGCCAGCAGTCTCGACAGGGCTCGGAATGAGCAGTTCTTC.

V is TRBV7-9 and J is TRBJ2-5; no definite D call. Germline V CDR1 and CDR2: SEHNR, FQNEAQ (reference sequence). V gave up 1 base and J gave up 0 bases, with 6 bases separating them. The CDR3 consists of 14 residues. The CDR3 bases are TGTGCCAGCAGCTTAGTATCGTACCAAGAGACCCAGTACTTC. Translation gives CASSLVSYQETQYF.

The chain couples TRBV7-3 to TRBJ1-1; D is perhaps TRBD1 (5 bases). The V and J ends lost 5 bases and 1 base respectively, with 11 bases between them. The CDR3 covers 14 residues. The germline V gene has CDR1 SGHTA and CDR2 FQGTGA. In DNA, the CDR3 is TGTGCCAGCAGCCCCACAGGCACGAACACTGAAGCTTTCTTT. This codes for CASSPTGTNTEAFF.

The rearrangement uses TRBV6-1 and TRBJ2-2, with 8 bases fitting TRBD1. The V gene's germline CDR1 is MNHNS and CDR2 SASEGT. CDR3 length: 14 amino acids. V was pared by 5 bases and J by 7 bases, with 6 bases of the junction left unmatched. The CDR3 region has the DNA TGTGCCAGCAGTCGGACAGGGAAAGGCGGGGAGCTGTTTTTT. This encodes CASSRTGKGGELFF.

The J gene is TRBJ1-4, the V gene TRBV2, with D maybe TRBD1 (5 bases). Germline CDR1 is SNHLY and CDR2 is FYNNEI. CDR3 length equals 16 residues. V lost 6 bases, J lost 6 bases, and 20 bases lay in between. CDR3 amino acids: CASSPRDGGKYEKLFF. CDR3 DNA sequence: TGTGCCAGCAGCCCTAGGGACGGCGGGAAATATGAAAAACTGTTTTTT.

The J gene is TRBJ2-3, the V gene TRBV30, with D possibly TRBD2 on 7 matching bases. The V gene's germline CDR1 is GTSNPN and CDR2 SVGIG (reference sequence). Trimming removed 0 bases from V and 4 bases from J, with 11 bases in between. CDR3 length: 14 residues. CDR3 DNA sequence: TGTGCCTGGAGTGTAGGGGGGGGCTCAGATACGCAGTATTTT. This sequence encodes CAWSVGGGSDTQYF.

This clone was seen only once. The genes are TRBV7-9 and TRBJ2-3; possibly TRBD2 for D (6 bases). The V end was cut by 5 bases, the J end by 6 bases, with 18 bases between. Germline assignment: CDR1 SEHNR and CDR2 FQNEAQ (reference sequence). The CDR3 contains 15 residues. This chain's CDR3 is CASSPRRRVGDTQYF. CDR3 nucleotides: TGTGCCAGCAGCCCCCGGCGGAGGGTAGGGGATACGCAGTATTTT.

The genes are TRBV27 and TRBJ2-4; TRBD1 aligns across 8 bases. CDR3 length: 15 residues. Unmatched junction bases numbered 11, after V lost 4 bases and J lost 9 bases. Per germline, CDR1 MNHEY and CDR2 SMNVEV (reference sequence). The chain's CDR3 is CASSSTRTGLGIQYF. Here the CDR3 DNA reads TGTGCCAGCAGTTCGACGAGGACAGGGCTGGGCATTCAGTACTTC.

This chain links TRBV7-9 with TRBJ1-6, with 9 bases aligning to TRBD1. The CDR3 length is 15 residues. Trimming cost V 3 bases and J 7 bases; bases outside gene matches: 4. Per germline, CDR1 SEHNR and CDR2 FQNEAQ (reference sequence). The CDR3 sequence: CASSLGTGLNSPLHF. In nucleotides, the CDR3 is TGTGCCAGCAGCTTGGGGACAGGGCTAAATTCACCCCTCCACTTT.

The rearrangement uses TRBV9 and TRBJ2-4; D is unclear. In germline, CDR1 is SGDLS, CDR2 YYNGEE. CDR3 length: 15 amino acids. Trimming took off 0 bases at V and 2 bases at J, with 9 bases between the two ends. The CDR3 DNA follows: TGTGCCAGCAGCGTAGGTCCCACTACCAAAAACATTCAGTACTTC. Its protein product is CASSVGPTTKNIQYF.

This clone was seen a handful of times. The chain joins TRBV11-2 to TRBJ1-1; the D is unclear. The CDR3 is 13 residues long. Between the trimmed V and J ends, which lost 4 bases and 4 bases, there was a span of 10 bases. Germline lookup yields CDR1 SGHAT and CDR2 FQNNGV. CDR3 in amino acids: CASSSGVPTEAFF. CDR3 DNA sequence: TGTGCCAGCAGCTCCGGGGTTCCCACTGAAGCTTTCTTT.

The V and J genes are TRBV7-2 and TRBJ2-5; a weak D match, TRBD2 (5 bases). There are 14 residues in the CDR3. Germline V CDR1 and CDR2: SGHTA, FQGNSA. V gave up 2 bases and J gave up 2 bases, with 9 bases separating them. CDR3 amino acids: CASSLNGKQETQYF. The CDR3 bases are TGTGCCAGCAGCTTAAACGGGAAACAAGAGACCCAGTACTTC.

The V gene is TRBV10-1, the J gene TRBJ2-2, with 11 bases that match TRBD1. From germline, CDR1 is WNHNN and CDR2 SYGVQD (reference sequence). V lost 8 bases, J lost 6 bases, and 8 bases stayed unmatched. This CDR3 region has 15 residues. This chain's CDR3 is CASGTGTGGSGELFF. The CDR3 DNA sequence: TGCGCCAGCGGAACCGGGACAGGGGGTTCCGGGGAGCTGTTTTTT.

This clone was seen only a few times. The chain couples TRBV10-3 to TRBJ1-3, with D tentatively TRBD1 (6 bases). Germline V gene data show CDR1 as ENHRY and CDR2 as SYGVKD. V lost 4 bases and J 2 bases, leaving 6 bases between the germline ends. The CDR3 has 13 residues. The CDR3 spells CAISGTAGNTIYF. In DNA form, the CDR3 reads TGTGCCATCAGTGGGACAGCTGGAAACACCATATATTTT.

This clone has a handful of counts. The CDR3 sequence is CASSFRDRGNTIYF. Here the CDR3 DNA reads TGTGCCAGCAGTTTCCGGGACAGGGGAAACACCATATATTTT. The chain recombines TRBV6-5 with TRBJ1-3; 8 bases agree with TRBD1. The CDR3 has 14 residues. V trimming: 4 bases; J trimming: 4 bases; junction bases outside the gene matches: 3. Germline V CDR1 and CDR2: MNHEY, SVGAGI.

V and J are TRBV7-9 and TRBJ1-1, with 7 nucleotides matching TRBD1. CDR1 is SEHNR, CDR2 FQNEAQ, per germline (reference sequence). CDR3 length: 15 amino acids. The junction had 7 bases not matched to a gene; V was cut back by 5 bases and J by 1 base. Here the CDR3 reads CASSIPQGRNTEAFF. CDR3 bases: TGTGCCAGCAGCATCCCACAGGGGAGGAACACTGAAGCTTTCTTT. Looking up the rest from reference TRBV7-9 and TRBJ1-1 gives the full variable domain: DTGVSQNPRHKITKRGQNVTFRCDPISEHNRLYWYRQTLGQGPEFLTYFQNEAQLEKSRLLSDRFSAERPKGSFSTLEIQRTEQGDSAMYLCASSIPQGRNTEAFFGQGTRLTVV.

The rearrangement uses TRBV2 and TRBJ2-5, with a weak D call TRBD2 (5 bases). The V gene's germline CDR1 is SNHLY and CDR2 FYNNEI. This CDR3 has 15 amino acids. The V and J ends lost 4 bases and 1 base respectively, with 13 bases between them. The CDR3 DNA sequence: TGTGCCAGCAGTGCTTTGCGGGCAGCCCAAGAGACCCAGTACTTC. Protein sequence: CASSALRAAQETQYF.

The J gene is TRBJ2-3, the V gene TRBV5-1; possibly TRBD1 for D (6 bases). CDR3 length equals 14 residues. Germline CDR1 is SGHRS and CDR2 is YFSETQ. V dropped 4 bases and J dropped 0 bases, with 9 bases sitting between them. For the CDR3, the DNA is TGCGCCAGCAGCCCGGACAGTAGCACAGATACGCAGTATTTT. Protein: CASSPDSSTDTQYF.